The T cell receptor beta chain described here comes from a study of T cells in Graves' hyperthyroidism and ophthalmopathy. Patients affected by ophthalmopathy presented a Clinical Activity Score of at least 3, a NOSPECS grade of at least 4, and disease duration below 3 months. Diagnosing involved the use of clinical symptoms, serum thyroxine and TRAb, thyroid ultrasound and orbital computed tomography. TCR beta CDR3 regions were amplified from RNA transcripts. First-round RT-PCR with HTBI primers amplified the TCR CDR3 region. TCRdb re-analysed the multiplex PCR reads in MiXCR, keeping a single row per CDR3 protein. This table holds about 610,000 distinct CDR3 sequences, 14% to 15% found once. CDR3 length: 16 amino acids. The V gene end was trimmed by 5 bases and the J gene end by 2 bases; junction bases not matched to a gene: 11. This clonotype was observed many times. Its antigen is not identified.

Points from the study as a whole: Also found in blood were most expanded thyroid clonotypes above 0.001. Ophthalmopathy and stable hyperthyroidism were separated by a 13 V-J model.

The sequenced material came from blood. The chain uses TRBV12-3 or TRBV12-4 and TRBJ2-7; 8 bases are shared with TRBD1. The receptor's source is a woman in her 40s with Graves' ophthalmopathy. CDR3: CASSGYGTGRAYEQYF. The CDR3, as DNA: TGTGCCAGCAGTGGATACGGGACAGGTAGGGCCTACGAGCAGTACTTC.